This TCR beta chain was documented in a study of blood T cell repertoires in COVID-19 (dated by TCRdb to the early 2020s). Study-wide context: Samples covering the acute and convalescent phases of COVID-19 were provided by collaborators in the United States, Italy and Spain. The prospective study material was composed of cDNA or gDNA derived from T cells, B-cell-depleted T cells, or PBMCs. The dataset comprised deeply sampled blood TCRbeta repertoires from subjects exposed to, actively infected with, or recovered from COVID-19. The repertoires were released in a freely available public database meant as a resource for research on the immune response to SARS-CoV-2. The samples were drawn from the first 160 participants of the ongoing ImmuneRACE study and from more than 1,000 subjects provided by 6 global collaborators. Sample metadata almost always included a de-identified subject ID, COVID-19 status, age in years and sex. Where available, HLA class I and class II types were taken from metadata supplied by the sample provider and were not determined by assay-based typing.

CDR1 and CDR2 were assigned from the germline V gene as MDHEN and SYDVKM. Including the terminal cysteine and phenylalanine, the CDR3 comprises 13 residues. CDR3 DNA only is kept here, 39 bases in frame from base 1. Between the V and J ends, shortened by 4 bases and 2 bases respectively, the junction contains 8 bases. The immunoSEQ Assay, a bias-controlled multiplex PCR, was used to amplify TCRbeta CDR3 regions from genomic DNA. As for the original processing: The number of nucleated cells in each sample was estimated from the amplification of reference gene primers within the assay. To quantify the absolute abundance of each unique TCRbeta CDR3 rearrangement, sequence reads were collapsed and filtered. Productive Simpson clonality was computed per sample as the square root of Simpson's diversity index over productive rearrangements. The table comes from immuneACCESS by way of TCRdb, which keeps in-frame sequences with V and J called. Part of the clones is missing from these tables; in studies checked, under half for an unresolved V gene and the rest for unknown reasons. D and trimming come from the DNA, and the V and J calls and clone size come from that table. In this sample the table shows tens of thousands of clones, more than 80% of which occur a single time. The ten largest make up approximately 2.6% of the sample.

The paper's findings and limits, for the study overall: The quantity of clinical and demographic metadata differed by source and by participant and was supplied without curation.

In Seattle, one collaborating source enrolled patients while the infection was active and tracked those patients longitudinally over the course of disease. Collaborating institutions collected whole blood in K2EDTA tubes following their own protocols. For TCRbeta analysis, collaborators shipped samples as frozen whole blood, isolated PBMCs, or DNA extracted from either of those sample types. Comment on this clone: Which antigen it targets is not known. Base-call qualities are not available, and no considerably larger clone is one nucleotide away.

The source of this sequence is a man aged 50 to 60 with COVID-19, enrolled during active disease. Material for sequencing was peripheral blood. The chain is made from TRBV28 and TRBJ2-5; TRBD1 is a possible D gene, resting on 6 matching bases. Here the CDR3 is given as CASSYRVQETQYF. The nucleotides read TGTGCCAGCAGTTACAGGGTACAAGAGACCCAGTACTTC.